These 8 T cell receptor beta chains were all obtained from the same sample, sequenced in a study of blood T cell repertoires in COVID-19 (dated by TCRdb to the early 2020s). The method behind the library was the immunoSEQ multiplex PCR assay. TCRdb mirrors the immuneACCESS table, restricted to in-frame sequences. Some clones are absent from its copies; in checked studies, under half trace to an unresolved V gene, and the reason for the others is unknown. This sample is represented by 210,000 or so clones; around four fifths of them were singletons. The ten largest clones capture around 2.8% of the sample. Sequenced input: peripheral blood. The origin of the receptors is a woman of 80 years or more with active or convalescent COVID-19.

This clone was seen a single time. The CDR3 nucleotides are TGTGCCAGCAGCCAGACAGCTCCAGGCAACAATGAGCAGTTCTTC. This translates into CASSQTAPGNNEQFF. V is TRBV7-3 and J is TRBJ2-1, with D possibly being TRBD1 (5 bases). Trimming took 5 bases from V and 5 from J, leaving 16 bases between them. The germline V gene encodes CDR1 SGHTA and CDR2 FQGTGA. The CDR3 runs to 15 residues.

CDR3: CATSESGQPQHF. The CDR3 DNA is TGTGCCACCAGTGAATCAGGACAGCCCCAGCATTTT. V and J are TRBV24-1 and TRBJ1-5; unclear D gene. This CDR3 is 12 amino acids long. V was cut by 4 bases and J by 7 bases, with 7 bases left in between. CDR1 and CDR2 from the germline V gene are KGHDR and SFDVKD.

CDR3 residues: CASSSSSGFEQYF. Written as DNA, the CDR3 is TGCGCCAGCTCGTCTAGCTCTGGATTCGAGCAGTACTTC. This chain links TRBV5-1 with TRBJ2-7; possibly TRBD2 for D (5 bases). The CDR3 length is 13 residues. V gave up 7 bases and J gave up 6 bases, with 17 bases separating them. Germline values: CDR1 SGHRS, CDR2 YFSETQ.

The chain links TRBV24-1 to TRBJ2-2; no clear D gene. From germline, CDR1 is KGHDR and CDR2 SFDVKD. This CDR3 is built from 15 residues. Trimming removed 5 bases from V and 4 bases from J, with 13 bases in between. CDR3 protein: CATSGAAETTGELFF. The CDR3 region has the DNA TGTGCCACCAGTGGTGCGGCGGAGACCACCGGGGAGCTGTTTTTT.

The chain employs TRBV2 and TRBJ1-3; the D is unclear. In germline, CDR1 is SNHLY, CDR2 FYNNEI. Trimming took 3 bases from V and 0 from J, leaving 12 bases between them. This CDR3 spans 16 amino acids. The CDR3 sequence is CASSDFGVLSGNTIYF. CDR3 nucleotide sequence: TGTGCCAGCAGTGATTTCGGAGTCCTCTCTGGAAACACCATATATTTT.

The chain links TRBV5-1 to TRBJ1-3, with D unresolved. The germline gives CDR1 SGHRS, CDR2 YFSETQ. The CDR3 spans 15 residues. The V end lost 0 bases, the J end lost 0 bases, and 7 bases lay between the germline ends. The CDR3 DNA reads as TGCGCCAGCAGCTTGGATATTAACTCTGGAAACACCATATATTTT. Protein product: CASSLDINSGNTIYF.

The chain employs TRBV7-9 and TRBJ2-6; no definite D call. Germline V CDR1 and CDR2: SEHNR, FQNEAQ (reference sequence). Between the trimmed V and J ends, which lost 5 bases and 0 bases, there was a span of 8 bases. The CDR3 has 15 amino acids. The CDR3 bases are TGTGCCAGCAGCCTCGTCCCCTCTGGGGCCAACGTCCTGACTTTC. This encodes CASSLVPSGANVLTF.

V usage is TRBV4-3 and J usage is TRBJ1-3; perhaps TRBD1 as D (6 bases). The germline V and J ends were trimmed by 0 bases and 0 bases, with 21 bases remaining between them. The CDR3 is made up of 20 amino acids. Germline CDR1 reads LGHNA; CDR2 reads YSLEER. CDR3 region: CASSQDLGTRITSSGNTIYF. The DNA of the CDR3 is TGCGCCAGCAGCCAAGATTTAGGGACAAGAATTACCAGCTCTGGAAACACCATATATTTT.